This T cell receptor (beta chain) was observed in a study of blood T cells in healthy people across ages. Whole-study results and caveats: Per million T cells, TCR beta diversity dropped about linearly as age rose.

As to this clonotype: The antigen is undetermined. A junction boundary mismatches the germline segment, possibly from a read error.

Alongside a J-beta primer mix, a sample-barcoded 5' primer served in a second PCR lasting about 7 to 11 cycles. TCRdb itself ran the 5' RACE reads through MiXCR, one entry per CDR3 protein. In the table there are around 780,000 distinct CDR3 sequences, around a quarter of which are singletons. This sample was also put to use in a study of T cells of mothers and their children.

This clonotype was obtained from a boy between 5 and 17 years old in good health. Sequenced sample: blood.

CDR3 sequence (DNA): TGTGCTAGTGGCCCCTCAGGGTTTAATTCGCCCCTCCACTTT. It translates to CASGPSGFNSPLHF. The chain uses TRBV12-5 and TRBJ1-6, with D tentatively TRBD1 (5 bases). Germline V lookup: CDR1 LGHNT, CDR2 FRNRAP. The CDR3 runs to 14 residues.